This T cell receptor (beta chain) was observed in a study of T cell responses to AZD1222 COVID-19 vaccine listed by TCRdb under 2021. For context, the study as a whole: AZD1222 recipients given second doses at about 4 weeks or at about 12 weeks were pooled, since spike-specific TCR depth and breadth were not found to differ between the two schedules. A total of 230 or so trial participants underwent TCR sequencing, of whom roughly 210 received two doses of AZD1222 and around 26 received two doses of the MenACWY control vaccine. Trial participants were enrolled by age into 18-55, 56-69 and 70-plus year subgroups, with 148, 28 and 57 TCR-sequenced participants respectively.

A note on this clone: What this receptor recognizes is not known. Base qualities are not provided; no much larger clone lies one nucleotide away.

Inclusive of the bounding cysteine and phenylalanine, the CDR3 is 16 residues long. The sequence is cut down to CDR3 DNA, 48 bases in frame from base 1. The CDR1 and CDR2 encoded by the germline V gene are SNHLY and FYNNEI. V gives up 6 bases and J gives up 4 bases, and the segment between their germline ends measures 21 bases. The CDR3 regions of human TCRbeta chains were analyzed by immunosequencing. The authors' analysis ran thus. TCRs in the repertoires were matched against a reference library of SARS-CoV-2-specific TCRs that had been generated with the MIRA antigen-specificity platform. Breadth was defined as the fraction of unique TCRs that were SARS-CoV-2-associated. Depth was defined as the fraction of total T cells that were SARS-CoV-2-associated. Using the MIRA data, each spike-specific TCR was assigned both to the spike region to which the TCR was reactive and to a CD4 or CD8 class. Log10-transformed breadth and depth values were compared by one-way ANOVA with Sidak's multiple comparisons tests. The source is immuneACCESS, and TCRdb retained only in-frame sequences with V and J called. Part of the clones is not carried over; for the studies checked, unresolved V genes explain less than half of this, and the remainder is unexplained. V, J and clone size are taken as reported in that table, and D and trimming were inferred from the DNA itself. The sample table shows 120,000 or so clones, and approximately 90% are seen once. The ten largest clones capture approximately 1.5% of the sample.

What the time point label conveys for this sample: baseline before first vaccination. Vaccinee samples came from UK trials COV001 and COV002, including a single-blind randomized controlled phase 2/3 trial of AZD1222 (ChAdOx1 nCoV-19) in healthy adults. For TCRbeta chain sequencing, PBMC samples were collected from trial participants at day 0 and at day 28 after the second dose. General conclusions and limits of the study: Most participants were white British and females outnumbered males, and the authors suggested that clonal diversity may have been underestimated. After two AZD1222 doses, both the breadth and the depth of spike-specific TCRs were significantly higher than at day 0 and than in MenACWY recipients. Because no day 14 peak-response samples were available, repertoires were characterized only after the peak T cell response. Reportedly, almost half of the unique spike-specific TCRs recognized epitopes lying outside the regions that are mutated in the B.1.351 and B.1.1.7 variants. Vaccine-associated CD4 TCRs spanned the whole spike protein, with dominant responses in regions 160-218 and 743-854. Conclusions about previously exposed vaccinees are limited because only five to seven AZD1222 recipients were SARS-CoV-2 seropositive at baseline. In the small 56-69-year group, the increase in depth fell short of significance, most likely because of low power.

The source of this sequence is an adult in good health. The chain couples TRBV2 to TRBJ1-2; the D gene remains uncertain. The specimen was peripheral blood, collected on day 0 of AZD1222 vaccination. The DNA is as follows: TGTGCCAGCAGCCCTGGACGGGCCGCGAACATCTATGGCTACACCTTC. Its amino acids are CASSPGRAANIYGYTF.